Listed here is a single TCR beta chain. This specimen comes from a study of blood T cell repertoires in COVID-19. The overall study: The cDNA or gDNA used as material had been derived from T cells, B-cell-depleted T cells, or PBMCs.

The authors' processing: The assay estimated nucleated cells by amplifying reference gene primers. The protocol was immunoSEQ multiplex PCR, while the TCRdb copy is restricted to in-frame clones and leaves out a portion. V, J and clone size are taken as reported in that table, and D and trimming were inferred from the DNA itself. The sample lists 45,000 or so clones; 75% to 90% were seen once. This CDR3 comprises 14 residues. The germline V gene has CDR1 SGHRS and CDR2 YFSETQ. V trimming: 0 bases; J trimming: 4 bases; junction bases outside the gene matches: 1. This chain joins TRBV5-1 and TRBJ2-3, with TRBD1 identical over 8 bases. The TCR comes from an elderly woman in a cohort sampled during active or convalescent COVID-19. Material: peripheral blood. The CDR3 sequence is CASSLGQGPDTQYF. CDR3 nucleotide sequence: TGCGCCAGCAGCTTGGGACAGGGGCCAGATACGCAGTATTTT.